Listed below are T cell receptor beta chains from one sample, sequenced in a study of CXCR3-negative and CXCR3-positive naive CD8 T cells. TCRdb reprocessed the 5' RACE reads and stores each CDR3 protein as one record, lacking DNA. The sample table includes 65,000 to 95,000 distinct CDR3 sequences. The sequenced sample was naive CXCR3- CD8+ T cells from blood. These receptors came from a human donor in good health. Some clones in this sample may be carry-over from other donors' samples. The CDR3 runs from the conserved cysteine through the conserved F or W. The order of the fields is V gene, J gene, CDR3 protein.

V gene: TRBV5-5; J gene: TRBJ2-1; CDR3 protein: CASNEPPGASYNEQFF
V gene: TRBV29-1; J gene: TRBJ1-2; CDR3 protein: CSASDSGPFYGYTF
V gene: TRBV19; J gene: TRBJ2-1; CDR3 protein: CASSSLYNEQFF
V gene: TRBV28; J gene: TRBJ1-2; CDR3 protein: CASSSGQVLFYGYTF
V gene: TRBV29-1; J gene: TRBJ2-7; CDR3 protein: CSVGQNFYEQYF
V gene: TRBV5-1; J gene: TRBJ2-2; CDR3 protein: CASSLELAANTGELFF
V gene: TRBV15; J gene: TRBJ2-4; CDR3 protein: CATSSTGQPIAKNIQYF
V gene: TRBV5-1; J gene: TRBJ2-3; CDR3 protein: CASSLDPGSHTQYF
V gene: TRBV7-7; J gene: TRBJ2-7; CDR3 protein: CASSLGQGDYHEQYF
V gene: TRBV7-3; J gene: TRBJ2-1; CDR3 protein: CASSSSFKGGGQFF
V gene: TRBV7-6; J gene: TRBJ2-7; CDR3 protein: CASSLGTWNEQYF
V gene: TRBV20-1; J gene: TRBJ1-4; CDR3 protein: CSARDPGIVSWSNEKLFF
V gene: TRBV5-1; J gene: TRBJ1-1; CDR3 protein: CASSEGHRANTEAFF
V gene: TRBV7-9; J gene: TRBJ2-3; CDR3 protein: CASLEVDYTDTQYF
V gene: TRBV29-1; J gene: TRBJ1-1; CDR3 protein: CSAPGQNTEAFF
V gene: TRBV11-3; J gene: TRBJ1-1; CDR3 protein: CASSLGFELEAFF
V gene: TRBV28; J gene: TRBJ2-1; CDR3 protein: CASSFPYDLRYNEQFF
V gene: TRBV29-1; J gene: TRBJ2-1; CDR3 protein: CSAGLAGDYNERFF
V gene: TRBV9; J gene: TRBJ1-5; CDR3 protein: CASSSGHYQPQHF
V gene: TRBV7-9; J gene: TRBJ2-7; CDR3 protein: CASSGGDTYEQYF
V gene: TRBV6-5; J gene: TRBJ1-2; CDR3 protein: CASSQVPPMALYGYTF
V gene: TRBV27; J gene: TRBJ1-1; CDR3 protein: CASSPLGGGTEAFF
V gene: TRBV29-1; J gene: TRBJ2-1; CDR3 protein: CSVGGVDEQFF
V gene: TRBV20-1; J gene: TRBJ2-3; CDR3 protein: CSARKRWGSDTQYF
V gene: TRBV20-1; J gene: TRBJ2-1; CDR3 protein: CSARSRDRATNEQFF
V gene: TRBV12-3/TRBV12-4; J gene: TRBJ2-3; CDR3 protein: CASSFGTASEGTDTQYF
V gene: TRBV6-6; J gene: TRBJ1-1; CDR3 protein: CASSYWVTGQNTEAFF
V gene: TRBV29-1; J gene: TRBJ1-2; CDR3 protein: CSVDRAGGAYGYTF
V gene: TRBV28; J gene: TRBJ2-5; CDR3 protein: CASSLLYQQETQYF
V gene: TRBV20-1; J gene: TRBJ2-7; CDR3 protein: CSARPSTSPYEQYF
V gene: TRBV12-3/TRBV12-4; J gene: TRBJ2-1; CDR3 protein: CASSPGTGIGGNEQFF
V gene: TRBV20-1; J gene: TRBJ1-4; CDR3 protein: CSARGTGLTNEKLFF
V gene: TRBV15; J gene: TRBJ2-4; CDR3 protein: CATSGMGTEGTIQYF